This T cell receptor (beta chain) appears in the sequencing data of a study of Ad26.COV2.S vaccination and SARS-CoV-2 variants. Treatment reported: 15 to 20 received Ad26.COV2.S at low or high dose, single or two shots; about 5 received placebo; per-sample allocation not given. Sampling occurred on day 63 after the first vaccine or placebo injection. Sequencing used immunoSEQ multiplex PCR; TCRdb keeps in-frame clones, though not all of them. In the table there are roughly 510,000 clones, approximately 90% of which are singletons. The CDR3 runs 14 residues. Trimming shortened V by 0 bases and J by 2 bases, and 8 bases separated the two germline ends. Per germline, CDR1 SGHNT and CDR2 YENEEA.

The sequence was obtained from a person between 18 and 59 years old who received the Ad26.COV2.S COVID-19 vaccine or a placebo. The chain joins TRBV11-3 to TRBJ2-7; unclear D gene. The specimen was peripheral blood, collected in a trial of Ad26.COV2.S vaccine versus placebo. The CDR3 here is CASSLDSSTYEQYF. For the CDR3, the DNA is TGTGCCAGCAGCTTAGATTCATCGACCTACGAGCAGTACTTC.